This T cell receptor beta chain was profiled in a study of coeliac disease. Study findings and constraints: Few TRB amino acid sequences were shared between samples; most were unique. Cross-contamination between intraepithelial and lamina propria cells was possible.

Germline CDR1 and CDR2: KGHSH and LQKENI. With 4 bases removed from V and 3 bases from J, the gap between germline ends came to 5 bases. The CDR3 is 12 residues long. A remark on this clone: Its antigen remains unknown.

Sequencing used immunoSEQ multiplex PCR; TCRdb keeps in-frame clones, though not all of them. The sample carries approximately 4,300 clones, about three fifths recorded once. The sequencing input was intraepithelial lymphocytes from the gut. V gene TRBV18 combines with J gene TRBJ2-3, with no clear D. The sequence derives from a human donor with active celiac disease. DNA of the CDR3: TGTGCCAGCTCACGGGCAACAGATACGCAGTATTTT. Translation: CASSRATDTQYF.